This passage covers 2 T cell receptor beta chains from one sample sequenced in a study of T cells after yellow fever vaccination. TCRdb called the 5' RACE reads again in MiXCR, with one record for every CDR3 protein. This table has some 240,000 distinct CDR3 sequences, roughly 3% appearing once. This sample comprised CD4+ T cells sorted from PBMCs, obtained 10 days after the yellow fever booster vaccination. These receptors were taken from a man younger than 35 who received the YFV17D yellow fever vaccine.

This clonotype was observed a handful of times. The rearrangement links TRBV5-1 to TRBJ2-1; 8 nucleotides line up with TRBD1. Trimming removed 0 bases from V and 5 bases from J; junction bases left unmatched: 7. The CDR3 consists of 16 residues. Germline V gene lookup returns CDR1 SGHRS and CDR2 YFSETQ. The DNA for the CDR3 is TGCGCCAGCAGCTTGGCCGGGACAGGTAGAGACAATGAGCAGTTCTTC. Its translation: CASSLAGTGRDNEQFF.

The chain joins TRBV25-1 to TRBJ2-1; perhaps TRBD1 as D (5 bases). With 2 bases removed from V and 3 bases from J, the gap between germline ends came to 8 bases. From germline, CDR1 is MGHDK and CDR2 SYGVNS. The CDR3 extends over 14 amino acids. The CDR3 loop reads CASSEDQGYNEQFF. DNA for the CDR3: TGTGCCAGCAGTGAAGATCAGGGCTACAATGAGCAGTTCTTC.